The clone carrying this TCR beta chain was counted ten times or more. The antigen remains unidentified. The sample originates from a study of T cell repertoires in cytomegalovirus infection. The wider study: As its CMV epitopes, the study selected recently identified HLA-C-restricted and well-studied HLA-B-restricted targets. It can be stated that public TCR beta signatures indicated CMV infection as well as a matching HLA type. Findings of the study overall: HLA-C-restricted CMV-specific TCR beta clonotypes prevailed in the ex vivo response. Individuals carrying CMV plus the relevant HLA were identified by cumulative frequency of public TCR beta families.

V was trimmed by 5 bases and J by 5 bases, leaving 18 bases between them. The CDR3 extends over 15 amino acids. Germline V gene sequence: CDR1 SGHTA, CDR2 FQGTGA. MiXCR was run by TCRdb on the reads, yielding one entry per CDR3 protein. Among fewer than 1,000,000 distinct CDR3 sequences listed, around 32% were seen once. Source: cultured CD8+ T cells from PBMCs, taken from culture after CMV antigen stimulation. The chain uses TRBV7-3 and TRBJ2-5; D ambiguous. This TCR was recovered from a human donor in good health (CMV status not recorded). Some clones in this sample may be carry-over from other donors' samples. The CDR3 here is CASSPGSRRSETQYF. CDR3 coding DNA: TGTGCCAGCAGCCCGGGTAGCAGAAGGTCCGAGACCCAGTACTTC. Full variable domain (rest looked up from reference TRBV7-3 and TRBJ2-5): GAGVSQTPSNKVTEKGKYVELRCDPISGHTALYWYRQSLGQGPEFLIYFQGTGAADDSGLPNDRFFAVRPEGSVSTLKIQRTERGDSAVYLCASSPGSRRSETQYFGPGTRLLVL.